A single sample gave rise to the 32 T cell receptor beta chains below, sequenced in a study of blood T cells in healthy people across ages. Primed by a sample-barcoded 5' primer and a J-beta primer mix, a second PCR proceeded for 7 to 11 cycles. TCRdb reanalysed the 5' RACE reads using MiXCR and keeps one entry per CDR3 protein. Among about 1.5 million distinct CDR3 sequences listed, approximately 43% were seen once. The sequencing input was blood. The receptor source for this set is a woman aged 18-29 years in good health.

The CDR3 reads CASRPWDSSTDTQYF. The DNA for the CDR3 is TGTGCCAGCAGGCCATGGGACAGCTCCACAGATACGCAGTATTTT. The chain couples TRBV6-5 to TRBJ2-3; 7 nucleotides align to TRBD1. This CDR3 has 15 amino acids. CDR1 and CDR2 (germline): MNHEY, SVGAGI. J was trimmed by 2 bases and V by 6 bases; bases with no gene match: 8.

The rearrangement joins TRBV7-9 to TRBJ2-3; 8 nucleotides line up with TRBD1. The CDR3 has 16 residues. J gave up 1 base and V 6 bases, and 9 bases lay outside the gene matches. Germline lookup yields CDR1 SEHNR and CDR2 FQNEAQ (reference sequence). Here the CDR3 DNA reads TGTGCCAGCAGTTCGGGCCCGGGACAGGGCACAGATACGCAGTATTTT. Its translation is CASSSGPGQGTDTQYF. Filled out from reference TRBV7-9 and TRBJ2-3, the complete variable domain reads DTGVSQNPRHKITKRGQNVTFRCDPISEHNRLYWYRQTLGQGPEFLTYFQNEAQLEKSRLLSDRFSAERPKGSFSTLEIQRTEQGDSAMYLCASSSGPGQGTDTQYFGPGTRLTVL.

The CDR3 loop reads CSVIVGGGREETQYF. The CDR3 DNA reads TGCAGTGTTATCGTTGGCGGGGGGCGAGAAGAGACCCAGTACTTC. The chain uses TRBV20-1 and TRBJ2-5; 8 nucleotides match TRBD2. Germline CDR1 reads DFQATT; CDR2 reads SNEGSKA (reference sequence). This CDR3 region has 15 residues. With V trimmed by 7 bases and J by 3 bases, 13 bases remained unmatched.

This clonotype was counted many times. Here the CDR3 reads CASSEFSVPTRGEQFF. In DNA form, the CDR3 reads TGTGCCAGCAGTGAGTTTAGCGTCCCTACCCGGGGTGAGCAGTTCTTC. The chain carries TRBV25-1 and TRBJ2-1, with D possibly being TRBD2 (5 bases). V was pared by 3 bases and J by 9 bases, with 21 bases between. Germline V gene data show CDR1 as MGHDK and CDR2 as SYGVNS. The CDR3 length is 16 residues.

The V call is TRBV12-3 or TRBV12-4, the J call TRBJ2-7; D tentatively reads TRBD1 or TRBD2 (6 bases each). V dropped 6 bases and J dropped 5 bases, with 26 bases sitting between them. CDR3 length: 17 residues. CDR3 in DNA: TGTGCCAGCAGCTTTTCCGGGGGTGGGGACAAGGGTCACGAGCAGTACTTC. This codes for CASSFSGGGDKGHEQYF.

CDR3 region: CASSEQGLTDTQYF. The CDR3 DNA sequence: TGTGCCAGCTCGGAACAGGGGCTCACAGATACGCAGTATTTT. The V gene is TRBV18, the J gene TRBJ2-3; 7 nucleotides align to TRBD1. This CDR3 has 14 residues. Germline CDR1 reads KGHSH; CDR2 reads LQKENI. V shed 6 bases and J 2 bases; nucleotides not matched to a gene: 5.

This clonotype came up once. The gene calls are TRBV20-1 and TRBJ1-6; D possibly corresponds to TRBD1 (5 bases). V lost 5 bases and J lost 7, with 6 bases in between. The CDR3 has 11 residues. Germline V lookup: CDR1 DFQATT, CDR2 SNEGSKA (reference sequence). CDR3 in DNA: TGCAGTGCTGCAGGGAATTCACCCCTCCACTTT. Protein sequence: CSAAGNSPLHF.

A few counts support this clonotype. V usage is TRBV28 and J usage is TRBJ2-7; tentative D call: TRBD1 (6 bases). The V gene's germline CDR1 is MDHEN and CDR2 SYDVKM. The CDR3 has 13 residues. The V end lost 6 bases, the J end lost 3 bases, and 12 bases lay between the germline ends. CDR3 loop: CASSGTSRYEQYF. The CDR3 DNA reads TGTGCCAGCAGCGGGACATCACGCTACGAGCAGTACTTC. The variable domain in full, completed from reference TRBV28 and TRBJ2-7, reads DVKVTQSSRYLVKRTGEKVFLECVQDMDHENMFWYRQDPGLGLRLIYFSYDVKMKEKGDIPEGYSVSREKKERFSLILESASTNQTSMYLCASSGTSRYEQYFGPGTRLTVT.

This clonotype was seen a few times. The chain joins TRBV5-1 to TRBJ2-1; 8 nucleotides line up with TRBD2. V gave up 0 bases and J gave up 0 bases; unmatched junction bases: 2. CDR1 is SGHRS and CDR2 is YFSETQ in the germline V gene. The CDR3 length is 16 residues. The CDR3 DNA follows: TGCGCCAGCAGCTTGGAGCGGGGGCGCTCCTACAATGAGCAGTTCTTC. Encoded protein: CASSLERGRSYNEQFF.

The genes are TRBV6-2 or TRBV6-3 and TRBJ1-1; 7 nucleotides match TRBD1. V dropped 6 bases and J dropped 6; count of bases not matched to a gene: 7. Germline assignment: CDR1 MNHEY and CDR2 SVGEGT. The CDR3 loop spans 13 amino acids. The CDR3, as DNA: TGTGCCAGCAGCCTGAGGGGGCCGGCTGAAGCTTTCTTT. As protein: CASSLRGPAEAFF.

In this sample, this clonotype turned up a few times. The gene calls are TRBV12-3 or TRBV12-4 and TRBJ1-2, with a tentative D call TRBD1 (5 bases). Trimming removed 5 bases at V and 6 bases at J, with 16 bases between. The CDR3 has 14 amino acids. The CDR3 DNA reads TGTGCCAGCAGTAATCTAGGGGCTCCGGATGGCTACACCTTC. The encoded protein is CASSNLGAPDGYTF.

The rearrangement links TRBV21-1 to TRBJ1-5; TRBD1, as called in the table, went unchecked against the DNA. TRBV21-1 is a pseudogene locus. The length of the CDR3 is 13 residues. The CDR3: CAKNRGCNQPQHF. The DNA of the CDR3 is TGTGCCAAGAACAGGGGTTGCAATCAGCCCCAGCATTTT.

This rearrangement joins TRBV6-2 or TRBV6-3 to TRBJ2-5; D perhaps matches TRBD2 (5 bases). The assigned J gene may be wrong: the sequence end matches TRBJ2-7 better. The CDR3 length is 13 residues. Germline V gives CDR1 MNHEY, CDR2 SVGEGT. CDR3 region: CASGPWRKNEQYF. Here the CDR3 DNA reads TGTGCCAGTGGACCCTGGAGGAAAAACGAGCAGTACTTC.

V is TRBV7-2 and J is TRBJ2-7; no clear D gene. The germline V gene encodes CDR1 SGHTA and CDR2 FQGNSA. The length of the CDR3 is 15 residues. Trimming pared 5 bases from V and 5 bases from J, leaving 19 bases between. As DNA, the CDR3 is TGTGCCAGCAGCCAGCGACATGGGTATGGCAACGAGCAGTACTTC. Translated, it gives CASSQRHGYGNEQYF.

This clonotype showed up just a few times. The rearrangement joins TRBV5-1 to TRBJ1-1; D gene unclear. The CDR3 contains 14 residues. Germline values: CDR1 SGHRS, CDR2 YFSETQ. V was trimmed by 3 bases and J by 3 bases, leaving 12 bases between them. CDR3 nucleotides: TGCGCCAGCAGCTCGTCACTTCGAGACACTGAAGCTTTCTTT. Translating it yields CASSSSLRDTEAFF.

The chain is built from TRBV20-1 and TRBJ2-4; D unclear. Germline CDR1 DFQATT, CDR2 SNEGSKA (reference sequence). This CDR3 has 13 residues. Trimming shortened V by 3 bases and J by 8 bases, and 14 bases separated the two germline ends. As DNA, the CDR3 is TGCAGTGCTAGCTGGAAGGGAACCGACATTCAGTACTTC. Amino acids: CSASWKGTDIQYF.

The gene calls are TRBV5-1 and TRBJ2-5; D not certain. CDR1 is SGHRS and CDR2 is YFSETQ in the germline V gene. V was pared by 4 bases and J by 2 bases, with 18 bases between. CDR3 length: 16 amino acids. The CDR3 coding sequence is TGCGCCAGCAGCCCGGCGTTTGTTCAGATACAAGAGACCCAGTACTTC. Its protein product is CASSPAFVQIQETQYF.

A few counts support this clonotype. The chain joins TRBV20-1 to TRBJ2-2; D not resolved. The CDR3 length is 14 residues. The germline V gene has CDR1 DFQATT and CDR2 SNEGSKA (reference sequence). V was clipped by 7 bases and J by 5 bases, with 17 bases between them. The CDR3: CSVPLFRGTGELFF. CDR3 DNA: TGCAGTGTGCCCCTCTTTCGCGGAACCGGGGAGCTGTTTTTT.

Note on this clonotype: The junction differs from germline at one of its ends, possibly a read error. The rearrangement joins TRBV4-3 to TRBJ2-1, with D possibly being TRBD1 (5 bases). The J call could be wrong; TRBJ2-7 is a better fit for the DNA end. This CDR3 spans 13 amino acids. CDR1 is LGHNA, CDR2 YSLEER, per germline. CDR3 protein: CASSQGTYNEQYF. DNA for the CDR3: TGTGCCAGCAGTCAGGGTACCTACAATGAGCAGTACTTC.

Points on this clonotype: One end of the junction does not line up with germline, which may come from a read error. This chain connects TRBV27 to TRBJ2-7; no clear D gene. CDR3 length: 13 residues. Germline assignment: CDR1 MNHEY and CDR2 SMNVEV (reference sequence). This chain's CDR3 is CAGSLGGTYEQYF. The DNA of the CDR3 is TGTGCCGGCAGTTTAGGCGGAACCTACGAGCAGTACTTC.

The chain has TRBV29-1 and TRBJ1-1, with D possibly being TRBD1 (5 bases). The CDR3 has 11 amino acids. The germline V and J ends were trimmed by 6 bases and 6 bases, with 11 bases remaining between them. Germline CDR1 SQVTM, CDR2 ANQGSEA. The CDR3 here is CSVAGFSEAFF. The CDR3 DNA reads TGCAGCGTAGCAGGGTTCTCTGAAGCTTTCTTT.

The table lists this clonotype with a few counts. V gene TRBV7-2 combines with J gene TRBJ2-3, with 7 bases lining up with TRBD1. In germline, CDR1 is SGHTA, CDR2 FQGNSA. Trimming cost V 9 bases and J 4 bases; bases outside gene matches: 10. CDR3 length: 14 amino acids. The CDR3: CASSPVTGADTQYF. CDR3 DNA: TGTGCCAGTAGCCCAGTAACAGGGGCAGATACGCAGTATTTT.

The V and J genes are TRBV4-1 and TRBJ2-5, with D perhaps matching TRBD2 (6 bases). This CDR3 has 16 residues. Germline V gene sequence: CDR1 MGHRA, CDR2 YSYEKL. Trimming left V 1 base short and J 11 bases short, with 23 bases between. CDR3 residues: CASSQVGRGTGNEQYF. The DNA for the CDR3 is TGCGCCAGCAGCCAAGTTGGCCGGGGGACGGGGAATGAGCAGTACTTC.

This clonotype was observed a few times. This chain links TRBV18 with TRBJ2-5; tentative D call: TRBD1 (6 bases). This CDR3 region has 14 residues. Between the trimmed V and J ends, which lost 4 bases and 1 base, there was a span of 10 bases. Looked up from germline, CDR1 is KGHSH and CDR2 is LQKENI. The CDR3 nucleotides are TGTGCCAGCTCACGACGGGACACCCAAGAGACCCAGTACTTC. Protein: CASSRRDTQETQYF.

This clonotype showed up just a few times. The CDR3 nucleotides are TGTGCCAGCAGTGAACAGGGCTCTAAGGGGCATTTT. It translates to CASSEQGSKGHF. The rearrangement links TRBV2 to TRBJ1-5, with TRBD1 as a possible D gene (5 bases). Per the germline V gene, CDR1 is SNHLY and CDR2 is FYNNEI. This CDR3 is built from 12 residues. Trimming took off 2 bases at V and 15 bases at J, with 14 bases between the two ends.

The V and J genes are TRBV29-1 and TRBJ2-3; D not resolved. The CDR3 consists of 16 residues. The V and J ends lost 3 bases and 1 base respectively, with 17 bases between them. In germline, CDR1 is SQVTM, CDR2 ANQGSEA. The CDR3: CSVEPLSTHGTDTQYF. The CDR3 DNA is TGCAGCGTTGAGCCCCTTAGTACACACGGCACAGATACGCAGTATTTT.

At least ten counts were recorded for this clonotype. The chain couples TRBV27 to TRBJ2-1; D may be TRBD2 (5 bases). CDR3 length equals 12 residues. Trimming left V 6 bases short and J 7 bases short, with 10 bases between. Looked up from germline, CDR1 is MNHEY and CDR2 is SMNVEV (reference sequence). CDR3 nucleotide sequence: TGTGCCAGCAGCTTGGGAGCTAATGAGCAGTTCTTC. Protein sequence: CASSLGANEQFF.

The chain joins TRBV7-9 to TRBJ1-4; possibly TRBD1 for D (5 bases). Germline assignment: CDR1 SEHNR and CDR2 FQNEAQ (reference sequence). V was clipped by 3 bases and J by 0 bases, with 14 bases between them. The CDR3 spans 17 residues. The CDR3 loop is CASSFGDSIATNEKLFF. For the CDR3, the DNA is TGTGCCAGCAGCTTCGGGGACTCAATTGCAACTAATGAAAAACTGTTTTTT.

The V call is TRBV18, the J call TRBJ2-5; D tentatively reads TRBD1 or TRBD2 (5 bases each). V was clipped by 0 bases and J by 0 bases, with 11 bases between them. In germline, CDR1 is KGHSH, CDR2 LQKENI. This CDR3 has 16 residues. The CDR3 sequence is CASSPPRGQYQETQYF. The DNA of the CDR3 is TGTGCCAGCTCACCACCACGGGGCCAGTACCAAGAGACCCAGTACTTC.

The V gene is TRBV2, the J gene TRBJ1-5; D is ambiguous. CDR1 and CDR2 (germline): SNHLY, FYNNEI. V shed 5 bases and J shed 5 bases, with 4 bases lying between them. This CDR3 has 11 amino acids. This CDR3 reads CASSPYQPQHF. The CDR3 nucleotides read TGTGCCAGCAGTCCTTATCAGCCCCAGCATTTT.

This rearrangement joins TRBV12-3 or TRBV12-4 to TRBJ1-1; a weak D match, TRBD1 (6 bases). The CDR3 consists of 12 residues. Trimming removed 5 bases at V and 7 bases at J, with 11 bases between. The CDR3 DNA reads TGTGCCAGCAGTGGGGGGGCGCGTGAAGCTTTCTTT. Encoded protein: CASSGGAREAFF.

The chain links TRBV4-1 to TRBJ2-1; perhaps TRBD1 as D (5 bases). Trimming pared 4 bases from V and 6 bases from J, leaving 13 bases between. CDR1 is MGHRA, CDR2 YSYEKL, per germline. CDR3 size: 14 residues. CDR3 sequence (DNA): TGCGCCAGCAGCCGGGGCCTCTTTACCAATGAGCAGTTCTTC. Translating gives CASSRGLFTNEQFF.